A selection of T cell receptor beta chains follows, all from one sample in a study of T cell responses to AZD1222 COVID-19 vaccine. Assay: immunoSEQ multiplex PCR; the TCRdb copy retains only in-frame clones and omits some. The sample contains approximately 110,000 clones, 80% to 90% of which appear only once. The sequences come from peripheral blood, collected on day 0 of AZD1222 vaccination. The receptor set was obtained from an adult in good health. CDR3s include the opening cysteine and the closing phenylalanine or tryptophan. The D gene is left open where the match is weak. Clone size appears in some rows only: once, few, many, or a class for an expanded clone.

v_gene	d_gene	j_gene	abundance	CDR3nt	CDR3aa
TRBV18	.	TRBJ1-2	.	TGTGCCAGCTCACCACCGGCGGCGGGCAACTATGGCTACACCTTC	CASSPPAAGNYGYTF
TRBV2	.	TRBJ1-2	.	TGTGCCAGCACCCCCGGGATCAAAGCGGGGTATGGCTACACCTTC	CASTPGIKAGYGYTF
TRBV15	.	TRBJ1-4	.	TGTGCCACCAGCAGGGACTGGGATTTACTTAATGAAAAACTGTTTTTT	CATSRDWDLLNEKLFF
TRBV9	.	TRBJ1-6	.	TGTGCCAGCAGCGTAGGACGGTCCCTGGGTTCACCCCTCCACTTT	CASSVGRSLGSPLHF
TRBV29-1	TRBD2	TRBJ2-1	.	TGCAGCGTTGAAGATGGGGCTAGCGGGGGCGAGCAGTTCTTC	CSVEDGASGGEQFF
TRBV28	.	TRBJ1-3	.	TGTGCCGGGTCGGGTTACTCTGGAAACACCATATATTTT	CAGSGYSGNTIYF
TRBV7-9	.	TRBJ2-3	.	TGTGCCAGCAGCTTGGAGGATACGCAGTATTTT	CASSLEDTQYF
TRBV28	.	TRBJ2-3	.	TGTGCCAGCAGTTTTAGTAACTCAGATACGCAGTATTTT	CASSFSNSDTQYF
TRBV7-2	.	TRBJ1-3	few	TGTGCCAGCAGCTTATCTGCCATCGGAAACACCATATATTTT	CASSLSAIGNTIYF
TRBV19	TRBD2	TRBJ2-7	once	TGTGCCAGTAGTGAGGGACTAGCGGGACATATCGAGCAGTACTTC	CASSEGLAGHIEQYF
TRBV28	TRBD1	TRBJ1-6	.	TGTGCCAGTTCCCTTCGGACAGGGAAGTCACCCCTCCACTTT	CASSLRTGKSPLHF
TRBV11-3	.	TRBJ2-7	.	TGTGCCAGCAGCAAGCATCGGGGACTCGAGCAGTACTTC	CASSKHRGLEQYF
TRBV2	.	TRBJ2-3	.	TGTGCCAGCAGTGGGGTAGGGGATACGCAGTATTTT	CASSGVGDTQYF
TRBV2	.	TRBJ1-3	.	TGTGCCAGCAGTGAAGACGGAGGCTCTGGAAACACCATATATTTT	CASSEDGGSGNTIYF
TRBV19	.	TRBJ1-6	.	TGTGCCAGTAGTATACCCCCACCCGGGAATTCACCCCTCCACTTT	CASSIPPPGNSPLHF
TRBV19	.	TRBJ1-5	few	TGTGCCAGTAGTTTCGATTTTAGAAGTCATAGCAATCAGCCCCAGCATTTT	CASSFDFRSHSNQPQHF
TRBV11-2	.	TRBJ2-1	.	TGTGCCAGCAGCTTAGTGGCCGGGGCTTCCTACAATGAGCAGTTCTTC	CASSLVAGASYNEQFF
TRBV12-3/TRBV12-4	.	TRBJ1-6	.	TGTGCCAGCAGTTTGGCGGAGTCACCCCTCCACTTT	CASSLAESPLHF
TRBV5-1	.	TRBJ2-5	.	TGCGCCAGCAGCTTTGGGGGAACTCAAGAGACCCAGTACTTC	CASSFGGTQETQYF
TRBV27	TRBD1	TRBJ2-1	.	TGTGCCAGCAGTTACGGGACAGGTAGCTCCTACAATGAGCAGTTCTTC	CASSYGTGSSYNEQFF
TRBV28	TRBD2	TRBJ2-1	.	TGTGCCAGCAGTTTAGCGGGGGGCCTGACCTCCTACAATGAGCAGTTCTTC	CASSLAGGLTSYNEQFF
TRBV9	.	TRBJ2-3	.	TGTGCCAGCAGCGTTGGGATCCTCGACACAGATACGCAGTATTTT	CASSVGILDTDTQYF
TRBV27	.	TRBJ2-4	.	TGTGCCAGCTGCTGGGGAGGATGGGGCCCGAGGGGGAACATTCAGTACTTC	CASCWGGWGPRGNIQYF
TRBV3-1/TRBV3-2	TRBD2	TRBJ2-4	.	TGTGCCAGCAGCCTAGCTAGCGGGAGGGGGAACATTCAGTACTTC	CASSLASGRGNIQYF
TRBV6-2/TRBV6-3	.	TRBJ1-5	.	TGTGCCAGCAGTCGTCCACAGGGCATGGATCAGCCCCAGCATTTT	CASSRPQGMDQPQHF
TRBV11-2	TRBD1	TRBJ2-2	.	TGTGCCAGCAGCCGGGACAGGAGCACCGGGGAGCTGTTTTTT	CASSRDRSTGELFF
TRBV29-1	.	TRBJ1-3	.	TGCAGCGTTGAAGGGGGACCGGGGGCGGGAAACACCATATATTTT	CSVEGGPGAGNTIYF
TRBV13	TRBD1	TRBJ2-6	.	TGTGCCAGCAGCCTTCGACAGGGTTCAGGGGCCAACGTCCTGACTTTC	CASSLRQGSGANVLTF
TRBV12-3/TRBV12-4	TRBD1	TRBJ1-2	.	TGTGCCACCAGGGGGGCTGATGGCTACACCTTC	CATRGADGYTF
TRBV28	.	TRBJ2-1	.	TGTGCCAGCAGGAGACCCGCGGGGCTATATGAGCAGTTCTTC	CASRRPAGLYEQFF
TRBV5-8	.	TRBJ1-2	.	TGTGCCAGCAGCTTGGCGTCGACACCGTCCTATGGCTACACCTTC	CASSLASTPSYGYTF
TRBV4-1	.	TRBJ2-7	.	TGCGCCAGCAGCCGAGATCCGACGGTTTCCTACGAGCAGTACTTC	CASSRDPTVSYEQYF
TRBV27	.	TRBJ2-1	.	TGTGCCAGCAGTTTCTACGGCAATGAGCAGTTCTTC	CASSFYGNEQFF
TRBV6-1	.	TRBJ2-3	.	TGTGCCAGCAGTGAAATAGCGGTCGCTCGGGCAGATACGCAGTATTTT	CASSEIAVARADTQYF
TRBV5-1	.	TRBJ1-1	.	TGCGCCAGCAGCTTGGGAGTGACGAGGGACACTGAAGCTTTCTTT	CASSLGVTRDTEAFF
TRBV7-3	TRBD2	TRBJ2-3	.	TGTGCCAGCAGCTTAACTAGCGGGAGGATCGGCACAGATACGCAGTATTTT	CASSLTSGRIGTDTQYF
TRBV7-2	.	TRBJ1-2	.	TGTGCCAGCACCCTTGCGGGGGCGGCCTATGGCTACACCTTC	CASTLAGAAYGYTF
TRBV7-6	.	TRBJ2-3	.	TGTGCCAGCCACGGGGACGGTACAGATACGCAGTATTTT	CASHGDGTDTQYF
TRBV6-5	.	TRBJ2-5	few	TGTGCCAGCAGTTACGGGACCCTGGGGGAGACCCAGTACTTC	CASSYGTLGETQYF
TRBV29-1	TRBD2	TRBJ2-3	.	TGCAGCGTTCGAATAGCGGGGGGGCTCCATACGCAGTATTTT	CSVRIAGGLHTQYF
TRBV5-4	.	TRBJ1-2	.	TGTGCCAGCAGCTGGGGGGGGCAGGACTATGGCTACACCTTC	CASSWGGQDYGYTF
TRBV5-4	TRBD1	TRBJ1-6	.	TGTGCCAGCAGCACGGGACAGGGCGGCAATTCACCCCTCCACTTT	CASSTGQGGNSPLHF
TRBV19	.	TRBJ2-1	.	TGTGCCACCTCGACCGGGTCCAACGCGGGCAATGAGCAGTTCTTC	CATSTGSNAGNEQFF
TRBV6-5	.	TRBJ2-1	.	TGTGCCAGCAGTTACTCGTACCAAGTGACTGGGGAGTTCTTC	CASSYSYQVTGEFF
TRBV14	.	TRBJ2-3	.	TGTGCCAGCAGCCAATCTCCCGTCCGACATACGCAGTATTTT	CASSQSPVRHTQYF
TRBV3-1/TRBV3-2	.	TRBJ2-5	.	TGTGCCAGCAGCCAGTATAAAATCAGGGCCGCTTTGGAGACCCAGTACTTC	CASSQYKIRAALETQYF
TRBV28	.	TRBJ2-2	.	TGTGCCAGCCGGAAGGCGGCCCTAAACACCGGGGAGCTGTTTTTT	CASRKAALNTGELFF
TRBV6-1	.	TRBJ2-7	.	TGTGCCAGCAGTGAACAGGGGGAGGGGGAGCAGTACTTC	CASSEQGEGEQYF
TRBV5-4	TRBD1	TRBJ2-5	.	TGTGCCAGCAGCCTACCACAACAGGGGGGTGAGACCCAGTACTTC	CASSLPQQGGETQYF
TRBV12-3/TRBV12-4	.	TRBJ1-1	.	TGTGCCAGCAGAGAGAACACTGAAGCTTTCTTT	CASRENTEAFF
TRBV28	.	TRBJ2-7	once	TGTGCCAGCAGTTTCCAGGTTAGCTCCTACGAGCAGTACTTC	CASSFQVSSYEQYF
TRBV7-9	TRBD1	TRBJ1-6	few	TGTGCCAGCAGCGACGGACAGGGCCAAGGATCACCCCTCCACTTT	CASSDGQGQGSPLHF
TRBV30	TRBD1	TRBJ1-4	.	TGTGCCTGGAGTTTGTGGGACAGGGTTTTTGAAAAACTGTTTTTT	CAWSLWDRVFEKLFF
TRBV19	.	TRBJ2-3	once	TGTGCCAGTAGTATTGTACGGTTGGGGCCGGCGACGGCACGTACAGATACGCAGTATTTT	CASSIVRLGPATARTDTQYF
TRBV9	TRBD2	TRBJ2-3	.	TGTGCCAGCAGCGTGTGGACTAGCGGGGACAATGATAACACAGATACGCAGTATTTT	CASSVWTSGDNDNTDTQYF